This TCR beta chain was retrieved from a study of cytomegalovirus exposure and HLA in healthy donors (dated by TCRdb to 2016 to 2017). As for the study more broadly: An earlier analysis of a few hundred of the donors reported 276 Gb of sequence data and 117 million unique TCR beta sequences obtained from around 170 million T cells. An early release that covered 640 HLA-typed donors contained approximately 300 gigabases of sequencing data and 65 million to 100 million unique TCR sequences. Of the approximately 400 genotyped donors, about 80% fell in the genetic ancestry cluster associated with self-reported Caucasian donors. The aim of the study was to test whether cataloging public T cell receptors could identify signatures of past pathogen exposure. The study used immunosequencing to profile the T cell repertoires of approximately 630 subjects and linked those repertoires to cytomegalovirus serostatus. Along with the approximately 700-subject first cohort, a separate validation cohort of over a hundred different subjects was used. To predict cytomegalovirus infection status, the study brought together high-throughput TCR immunosequencing, statistical association of individual TCRs with disease status, and machine learning. In a later analysis, previously published TCR beta repertoires from 550 to 700 donors were re-analyzed and high-resolution HLA genotyping was added so that TCR occurrence patterns could be studied. Rather than drawing on any new phenotypic data, the later analysis identified candidate immune exposures from TCR beta sequences and the way those sequences occurred across donors. An earlier analysis of 587 of the donors applied high-throughput TCR beta sequencing to assess whether each TCR beta V gene segment acted as functional or pseudogenic. Donor age, sex, ethnicity and CMV serostatus were compiled together with the repertoire data. A later genetic analysis used genome-wide SNP genotypes for about three fifths of the 666 donors, treating that subset as a discovery cohort. Every discovery cohort repertoire had been produced on one sequencing platform. Both class I and class II loci were covered by HLA typing, at four-digit resolution. Typing coverage varied by locus: roughly 629-630 donors for A, B, C, DRB1 and DQB1; 500 to 550 for DQA1; nearly 610 for DPA1; approximately 490 for DPB1. Roughly five DR-DQ haplotypes were handled as single units for association and clustering, since linkage in the cohort was strong. On average, 235,054 unique TCR beta nucleotide sequences were sequenced per donor among more than 350 genotyped donors of the cohort, with around 19% of those sequences being non-productive. General findings and caveats noted by the study authors: The earlier analysis of approximately 540 of the donors excluded around 17 rarely observed V segments, including chromosome 9 orphons, because counts were too low. A later genetic analysis reported fewer N-insertions in productive TCRs among donors in an Asian-associated ancestry cluster than the roughly 720-donor mean. In a later analysis, several top co-occurrence clusters were reported to appear linked to parvovirus B19, influenza, CMV and Epstein-Barr virus. A further reported finding was that TCR beta sequences accurately predicted the HLA-A and HLA-B alleles for most subjects in the first cohort. In this cohort, only TCR beta chains were sequenced, and detectable features were limited by the absence of alpha or paired-chain data. A cluster of highly shared sequence variants was judged likely to represent a technical artifact of the sequencing pipeline. The classifier was reported to diagnose cytomegalovirus status with high specificity and sensitivity in both the original cohort and the validation cohort. Some IMGT-functional V segments, including TRBV6-2 and TRBV6-3, could not be told apart with the 87-base-pair reads, so those segments were excluded. Sequencing depth was assumed to be roughly uniform across donors in the presence/absence analyses, though that assumption may not hold. Linkage disequilibrium might explain the correlated functional status among segregating V segments, but an unknown experimental factor could not be excluded. HLA typing was unavailable for some donors at each locus, so association tests used only the typed subset. The study listed 164 TCR beta chains as associated with cytomegalovirus. According to the authors, the approach could potentially be generalized to other disease states and immunological phenotypes. Assigning TCR associations to individual alleles was difficult when HLA alleles, especially DR and DQ, strongly co-occurred. Across donors, most TCR sequences were observed very rarely, whereas some public TCRs were present in many individuals. In a later analysis, the rate of TCR association differed among HLA loci, with DRB1 alleles having the most associated TCRs and HLA-C alleles having the fewest. The only immune exposure information available for the cohort was CMV serostatus. A later analysis found that HLA-associated TCR beta chains were more clonally expanded and had lower generation probabilities than equally common non-associated chains. In vitro tests confirmed that a few of the cytomegalovirus-associated TCR beta chains recognize cytomegalovirus antigens. In an earlier analysis of more than 450 of the donors, most TCR beta V segments were observed in productive rearrangements about 90% or about 30% of the time, broadly matching IMGT annotations. Specific HLA alleles were associated with 15,000 to 20,000 TCR beta sequences at a false discovery rate of 0.05 in a later analysis. According to a later analysis, most CMV-associated TCR beta chains appeared to be HLA-restricted, and the HLA associations seemed to be driven largely by CMV exposure. V-gene and J-gene trimming of TCR beta chains was associated with a missense DCLRE1C variant in a later genetic analysis, and the association was replicated in an independent cohort.

Comment on this clone: It lacks a known antigen. One base away there is no much larger clone; base qualities are not given.

In total, 600 or so healthy bone marrow donors made up the cohort. At the time of sampling, all cohort members were nominally healthy, though unrecorded immune exposures were likely present. The donor was CMV seropositive and was included in the group of 250 to 350 seropositive cohort members. A peripheral blood sample was collected from each donor, and TCR beta sequencing was performed on peripheral blood mononuclear cells. Genomic DNA extraction from the blood cell samples was performed with the Qiagen DNeasy Blood Extraction Kit. Libraries were constructed by the immunoSEQ multiplex PCR assay. The multiplex PCR relied on a mix of 60 forward primers for TCR Vbeta segments and 13 reverse primers for TCR Jbeta segments. A multiplex PCR assay on genomic DNA amplified the CDR3 region of rearranged TCR beta genes. The amplified TCR beta libraries were sequenced on the Illumina HiSeq System as 87-base-pair reads. Turning to the authors' computational methods: Across the roughly 700 repertoires, a later analysis counted 80 million or so unique TCR beta chains, some 11 million of which were shared by at least two donors. Raw reads were error-corrected and collapsed into unique sequences with a nearest-neighbor algorithm that merged closely related sequences to remove PCR and sequencing errors. Alignment of CDR3 sequences to IMGT reference sequences was used to assign V, D and J gene segments. For a sequence to be retained, a match of at least six nucleotides to both a V gene segment and a J gene segment was required. A rearrangement was called productive if the CDR3 had no stop codons and remained in frame with V and J, and every other rearrangement was called non-productive. Following IMGT convention, CDR3 was defined as the stretch from the second conserved V-encoded cysteine up to the conserved J-encoded phenylalanine. In an earlier analysis of approximately 590 of the donors, sequences lacking an unambiguous match to a single V gene segment were excluded. In an earlier analysis of 587 of the donors, V segments were called functional above 56.7% productive rearrangements and were called segregating when the between-donor standard deviation exceeded 5%. To diagnose cytomegalovirus status from the catalog of TCR beta chain sequences, a statistical classification framework was built. A later analysis assigned V and J genes by comparing TCR nucleotide sequences with IMGT/GENE-DB human TR gene sequences. A later analysis assigned CDR3 sequences and most-parsimonious VDJ recombination scenarios with the TCRdist pipeline. In a later analysis, each TCR beta chain was defined by its CDR3 amino acid sequence together with its V-gene family, and reads without a unique V-gene family were excluded. To address suspected cross-contamination and a sequencing artifact, a later analysis removed under 600 highly shared, low-generation-probability nucleotide sequences. A later analysis calculated a clonal expansion index for each public chain from normalized within-repertoire ranks of inferred template counts. Generation probabilities in a later analysis came from a VDJ recombination model fitted to out-of-frame rearrangements, and those results were checked against IGoR. In a later analysis, hypergeometric tests were used to score TCR-TCR, TCR-HLA and TCR-CMV co-occurrence, with a repertoire-size bias correction applied to TCR pairs. False discovery rates were estimated in a later analysis by permuting HLA or CMV assignments 20 times. In a later analysis, co-occurring TCRs were grouped using DBSCAN, with TCRdist sequence similarity added in when clustering inside HLA-allele-positive subsets. Co-occurrence clustering excluded repertoires with fewer than 30,000 or more than 120,000 public chains, plus five with anomalous nucleotide sharing. The source is immuneACCESS, and TCRdb retained only in-frame sequences with V and J called. Part of the clones is not carried over; for the studies checked, unresolved V genes explain less than half of this, and the remainder is unexplained. That table is the source of V, J and clone size, and D and trimming were worked out from the DNA. This sample has over 150,000 clones in its table, and 70% to 85% of those were observed once. Clones ranked in the top ten supply less than 1.5% of the sample.

From cysteine to phenylalanine, the CDR3 is 15 amino acids long. Only the CDR3 DNA stays, 45 bases, in frame from base 1. The TCR originated in a woman aged 25-40 years in good health and CMV-seropositive. The material sequenced was PBMCs. The rearranged chain carries TRBV21-1 and TRBJ2-2; the D segment call TRBD2 is taken from the table without a DNA check. TRBV21-1 is given as a pseudogene. The CDR3 corresponds to CASLGGGVGDGELFF. Here is the DNA: TGTGCCAGCCTCGGCGGGGGTGTGGGGGACGGGGAGCTGTTTTTT.